This TCR beta chain was captured in a study of regulatory T cells in long-lasting Graves disease. Trimming shortened V by 5 bases and J by 4 bases, and 11 bases separated the two germline ends. This CDR3 has 13 residues. Germline V gene sequence: CDR1 SGHDN, CDR2 FVKESK. Libraries of TCR beta came from iRepertoire HTBI primers plus Arm-PCR of CDR3 regions. TCRdb analysed the multiplex PCR reads with MiXCR anew, one entry per CDR3 protein. The repertoire holds roughly 430,000 distinct CDR3 sequences, with around 20% as singletons. About this clonotype itself: Its specificity is unknown.

Findings of the study overall: There were preferences for TRBV28, TRBJ1-2 and TRBJ2-5 in persistent disease. With approximately 2,500 shared public clonotypes, persistent patients exceeded new patients, who shared about a thousand.

The sample's time point: persistent/refractory GD, antithyroid drugs over 5 years with positive TRAb. Isolated PBMC RNA provided the starting material for the TCR library. Doctors identified Graves' disease using the American Thyroid Association guidelines. Here the sequenced sample was peripheral blood mononuclear cells (PBMCs), taken when the disease was refractory, from a patient treated with antithyroid drugs. This TCR derives from a female donor with Graves disease. This chain joins TRBV14 and TRBJ1-2; D not certain. CDR3 region: CASSYARSYGYTF. Here the CDR3 DNA reads TGTGCCAGCAGCTACGCCAGGAGCTATGGCTACACCTTC.